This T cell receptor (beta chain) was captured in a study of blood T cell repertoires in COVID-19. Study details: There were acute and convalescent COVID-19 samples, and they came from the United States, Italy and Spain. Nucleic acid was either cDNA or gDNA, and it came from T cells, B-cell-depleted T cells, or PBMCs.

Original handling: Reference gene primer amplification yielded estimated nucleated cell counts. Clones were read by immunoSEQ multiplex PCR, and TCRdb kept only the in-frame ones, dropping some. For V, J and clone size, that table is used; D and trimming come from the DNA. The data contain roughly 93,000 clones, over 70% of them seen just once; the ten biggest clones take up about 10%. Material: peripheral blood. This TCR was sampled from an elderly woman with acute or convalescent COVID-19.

The CDR3 region is CATSRGPGGYTF. CDR3 sequence (DNA): TGTGCCACCAGCAGAGGACCGGGGGGCTACACCTTC. The J gene is TRBJ1-2, the V gene TRBV15; D gene unclear. Per germline, CDR1 LNHNV and CDR2 YYDKDF (reference sequence). The CDR3 spans 12 residues. The V end lost 1 base, the J end lost 8 bases, and 8 bases lay between the germline ends.